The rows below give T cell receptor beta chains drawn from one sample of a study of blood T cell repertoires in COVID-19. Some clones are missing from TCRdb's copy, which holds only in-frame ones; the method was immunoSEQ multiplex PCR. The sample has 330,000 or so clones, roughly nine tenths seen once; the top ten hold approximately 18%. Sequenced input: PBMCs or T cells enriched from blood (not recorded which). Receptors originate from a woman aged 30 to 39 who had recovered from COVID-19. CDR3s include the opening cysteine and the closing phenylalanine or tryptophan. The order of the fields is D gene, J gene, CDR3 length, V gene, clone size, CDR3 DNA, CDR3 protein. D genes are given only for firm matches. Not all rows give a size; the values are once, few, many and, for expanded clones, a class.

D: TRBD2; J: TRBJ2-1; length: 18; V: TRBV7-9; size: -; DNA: TGTGCCAGCAGCGACATAGCGGGGGGCAAAACTACCTACAATGAGCAGTTCTTC; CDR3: CASSDIAGGKTTYNEQFF
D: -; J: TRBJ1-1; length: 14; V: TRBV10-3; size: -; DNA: TGTGCCATCAGGCAACAGACAGAGAACACTGAAGCTTTCTTT; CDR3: CAIRQQTENTEAFF
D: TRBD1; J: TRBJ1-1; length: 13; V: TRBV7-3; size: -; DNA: TGTGCCAGCAGCCGACAGGGGGAAACTGAAGCTTTCTTT; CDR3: CASSRQGETEAFF
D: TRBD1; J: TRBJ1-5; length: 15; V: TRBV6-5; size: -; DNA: TGTGCCAGCAGAGCCTCAGGGACAGGGGTTGAGCCCCAGCATTTT; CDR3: CASRASGTGVEPQHF
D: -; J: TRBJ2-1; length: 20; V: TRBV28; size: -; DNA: TGTGCCAGCAGTTTATTTTCAGGCACTACGGACAGTCTTTTCTACAATGAGCAGTTCTTC; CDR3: CASSLFSGTTDSLFYNEQFF
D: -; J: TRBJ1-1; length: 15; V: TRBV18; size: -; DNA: TGTGCCAGCTCACCCCGCGGTGTTTCGAACACTGAAGCTTTCTTT; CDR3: CASSPRGVSNTEAFF
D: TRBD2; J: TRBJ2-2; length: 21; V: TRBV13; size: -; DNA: TGTGCCAGCAGACCCTCCTCCGCGGGGCTAGCGGGAAACCGGAACACCGGGGAGCTGTTTTTT; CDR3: CASRPSSAGLAGNRNTGELFF
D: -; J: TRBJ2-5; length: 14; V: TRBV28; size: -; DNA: TGTGCCAGCAGTTTGAGTAGGGGTAGGGAGACCCAGTACTTC; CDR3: CASSLSRGRETQYF
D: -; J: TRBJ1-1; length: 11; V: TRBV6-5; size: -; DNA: TGTGCCAGCCTAGGGGAGGTCCGGGCTTTCTTT; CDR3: CASLGEVRAFF
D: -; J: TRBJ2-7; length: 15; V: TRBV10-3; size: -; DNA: TGTGCCATCAGTGACCTAGACAGGATCTCCTACGAGCAGTACTTC; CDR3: CAISDLDRISYEQYF
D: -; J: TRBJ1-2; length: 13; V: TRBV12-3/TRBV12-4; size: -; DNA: TGTGCCAGCAGTTCAGGAGGGGACGATGGCTACACCTTC; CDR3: CASSSGGDDGYTF
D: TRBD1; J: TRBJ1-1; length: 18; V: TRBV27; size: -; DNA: TGTGCCAGCAGTGCACAGCCCGGGACAGGGGTTATGAACACTGAAGCTTTCTTT; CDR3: CASSAQPGTGVMNTEAFF
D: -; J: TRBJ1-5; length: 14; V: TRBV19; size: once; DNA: TGTGCCAGTGGTAAGGGGCCGGGCAATCAGCCCCAGCATTTT; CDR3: CASGKGPGNQPQHF
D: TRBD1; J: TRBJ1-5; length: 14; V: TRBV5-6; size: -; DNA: TGTGCCAGCAGCGTGGGACAGAGCAATCAGCCCCAGCATTTT; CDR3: CASSVGQSNQPQHF
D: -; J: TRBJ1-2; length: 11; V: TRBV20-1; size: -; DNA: TGCAGTGTCCCTACTCATCGGGACTACACCTTC; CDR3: CSVPTHRDYTF
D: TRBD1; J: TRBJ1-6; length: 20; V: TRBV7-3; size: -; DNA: TGTGCCAGCAGCTTAACACTCGCCGGCGGGGACAGGGTACCAAATTCACCCCTCCACTTT; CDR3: CASSLTLAGGDRVPNSPLHF
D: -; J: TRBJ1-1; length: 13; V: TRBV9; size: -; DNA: TGTGCCAGCGGTCCAGGGTGGAACACTGAAGCTTTCTTT; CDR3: CASGPGWNTEAFF
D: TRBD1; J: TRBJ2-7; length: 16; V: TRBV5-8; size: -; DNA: TGTGCCAGCAGCACGTTAATGGGACAGGGCCCAGTCGAGCAGTACTTC; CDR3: CASSTLMGQGPVEQYF
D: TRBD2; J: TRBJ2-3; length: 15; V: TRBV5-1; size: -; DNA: TGCGCCAGCAGCCGGGGGACTAGCGGCACAGATACGCAGTATTTT; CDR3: CASSRGTSGTDTQYF
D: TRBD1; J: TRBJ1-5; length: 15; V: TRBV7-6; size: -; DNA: TGTGCCAGCAGCCCCGGGACAGGGGTCAATCAGCCCCAGCATTTT; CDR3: CASSPGTGVNQPQHF
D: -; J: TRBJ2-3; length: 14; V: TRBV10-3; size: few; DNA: TGTGCCATCAGTGAGTGGGACTCCACAGATACGCAGTATTTT; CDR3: CAISEWDSTDTQYF
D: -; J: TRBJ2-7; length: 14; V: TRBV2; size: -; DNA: TGTGCCAGCAGTGAAGGGGCCGGGGCCTACGAGCAGTACTTC; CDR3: CASSEGAGAYEQYF
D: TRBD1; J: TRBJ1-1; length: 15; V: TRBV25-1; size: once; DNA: TGTGCCAGCAGTGACCACAGGGGGCCGGGCACTGAAGCTTTCTTT; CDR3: CASSDHRGPGTEAFF
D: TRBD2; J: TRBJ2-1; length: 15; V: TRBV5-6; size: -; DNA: TGTGCCAGCAGCTTCCGACTAGCGGGACCCAATGAGCAGTTCTTC; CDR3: CASSFRLAGPNEQFF
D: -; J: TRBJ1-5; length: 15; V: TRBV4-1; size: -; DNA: TGCGCCAGCAGCCCGGTCGCGGGGCTCAATCAGCCCCAGCATTTT; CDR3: CASSPVAGLNQPQHF
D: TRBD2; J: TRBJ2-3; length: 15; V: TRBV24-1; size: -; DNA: TGTGCCACCTCAACCGGCGGGGGGCCCACAGATACGCAGTATTTT; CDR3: CATSTGGGPTDTQYF
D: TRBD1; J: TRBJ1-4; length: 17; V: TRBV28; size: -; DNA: TGTGCCAGCAGGTCTGACAGGGGGCCGACAACTAATGAAAAACTGTTTTTT; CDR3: CASRSDRGPTTNEKLFF
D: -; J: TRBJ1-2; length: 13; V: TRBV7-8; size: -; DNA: TGTGCCAGCAGCTACGACACGTTGGGCAGCTACACCTTC; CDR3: CASSYDTLGSYTF
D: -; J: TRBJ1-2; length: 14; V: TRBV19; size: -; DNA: TGTGCCAGTAGTCCCGGGGCGGGGGCGTTTGGCTACACCTTC; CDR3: CASSPGAGAFGYTF
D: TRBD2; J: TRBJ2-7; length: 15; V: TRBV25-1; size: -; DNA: TGTGCCAGCAGTCCCATTGGACTAGCGGGAAGCGAGCAGTACTTC; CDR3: CASSPIGLAGSEQYF
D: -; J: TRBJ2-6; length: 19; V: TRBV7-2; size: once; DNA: TGTGCCAGCAGCTTAGTATCCAGGGGAAGTTCTACTGGGGCCAACGTCCTGACTTTC; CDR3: CASSLVSRGSSTGANVLTF
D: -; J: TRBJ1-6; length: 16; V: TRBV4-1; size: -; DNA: TGCGCCAGCAGCCAGAGCAGGGCCCAAACGAATTCACCCCTCCACTTT; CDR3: CASSQSRAQTNSPLHF
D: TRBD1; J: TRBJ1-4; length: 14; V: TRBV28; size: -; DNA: TGTGCCAGCAGTCACGACAGGGGTGGGGAAAAACTGTTTTTT; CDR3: CASSHDRGGEKLFF
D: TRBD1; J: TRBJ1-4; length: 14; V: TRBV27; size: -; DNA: TGTGCCAGCAGTCCCGGGACAGGTCGCCGAAAACTGTTTTTT; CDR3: CASSPGTGRRKLFF
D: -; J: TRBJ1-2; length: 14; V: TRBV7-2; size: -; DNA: TGTGCCAGCAGCTTAGCGTCTCGACCGGAGGGCTACACCTTC; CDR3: CASSLASRPEGYTF
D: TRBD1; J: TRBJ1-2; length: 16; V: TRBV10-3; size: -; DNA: TGTGCCATCAGCTCCCTAAGGACAGGAGCCCCCTATGGCTACACCTTC; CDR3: CAISSLRTGAPYGYTF
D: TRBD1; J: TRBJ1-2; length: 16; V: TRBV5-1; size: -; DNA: TGCGCCAGCAGCCTAGGACAGGGGAATGGCAACTATGGCTACACCTTC; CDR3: CASSLGQGNGNYGYTF